The TCR beta chain under discussion was sequenced for a study of blood T cell repertoires in COVID-19 (dated by TCRdb to 2018 to 2020). In the study overall: Collaborator samples came from the United States, Italy and Spain and covered acute and convalescent phases of COVID-19. Where available, HLA class I and class II types were taken from metadata supplied by the sample provider and were not determined by assay-based typing. The material from the prospective study consisted of cDNA or gDNA derived from T cells, B-cell-depleted T cells, or PBMCs. Sample metadata almost always included a de-identified subject ID, COVID-19 status, age in years and sex. The repertoires were released in a freely available public database intended as a resource for research on the immune response to SARS-CoV-2. Samples came from the ongoing ImmuneRACE study (first 160 participants) plus 1,254 subjects from 6 global collaborators. The dataset comprised deeply sampled blood TCRbeta repertoires from subjects exposed to, actively infected with, or recovered from COVID-19.

Paper-wide results and their limitations: The amount of clinical and demographic metadata varied by source and participant and was provided uncurated.

The immunoSEQ Assay, a bias-controlled multiplex PCR, was used to amplify TCRbeta CDR3 regions from genomic DNA. On the authors' methods: The number of nucleated cells in each sample was estimated by amplification of reference gene primers within the assay. To quantify the absolute abundance of each unique TCRbeta CDR3 rearrangement, sequence reads were collapsed and filtered. For each sample, productive Simpson clonality was calculated by taking the square root of Simpson's diversity index across productive rearrangements. TCRdb carries this immuneACCESS record with in-frame sequences only. Its versions omit some clonotypes, under half of them owing to an unresolved V gene in the studies checked, with the rest unexplained. From that table come the V and J calls and clone size; the DNA was used to work out D and trimming. This sample is represented by about 75,000 clones; 79% of them were singletons. Of the sample, approximately 5% is held by the ten largest clones.

Only a few counts were recorded for this clone. Its antigen is unknown. Nothing much larger sits one base from this clone, and base qualities are not available. Whole blood was collected in K2EDTA tubes by collaborating institutions according to the institutions' own protocols. For TCRbeta analysis, collaborator samples were shipped as frozen whole blood, as isolated PBMCs, or as DNA extracted from either sample type. Looking up the germline V gene yields CDR1 WSHSY and CDR2 SAAADI. The V and J ends are trimmed by 8 bases and 6 bases, leaving 14 bases between them. The CDR3 spans 13 residues, from the cysteine through the phenylalanine. The only DNA kept is the CDR3, 39 bases in frame from the first base.

The specimen sequenced was peripheral blood. The chain links TRBV10-2 with TRBJ2-1, and the D gene may be TRBD2, 7 bases matching. The TCR originated in a woman older than 75 with active or convalescent COVID-19. The encoded CDR3 is CASLLGGANEQFF. The DNA sequence follows: TGCGCCAGCCTACTAGGGGGGGCCAATGAGCAGTTCTTC.